This T cell receptor beta chain was documented in a study of T-cell memory formation after mild COVID-19. Turning to the study itself: Clusters of TCRs were largely donor specific. General study points: Prior to infection, memory already included some responding clones, suggesting cross-reactive memory joined. Later expanders leaned CD4+, whereas clones that contracted between day 15 and 85 were balanced CD4/CD8.

The 5'RACE method, run with constant-segment primers, produced TCR alpha and TCR beta cDNA libraries (carrying sample barcodes and UMIs). One entry per CDR3 protein results from TCRdb running MiXCR on the 5' RACE reads. The sample records under 450,000 distinct CDR3 sequences, roughly 14% being singletons. The V gene lost 6 bases and the J gene lost 3 bases, with 14 bases spanning the gap. Germline loops: CDR1 SQVTM, CDR2 ANQGSEA. CDR3 length equals 13 residues. This clonotype came up a few times. Its antigen is undetermined. This receptor was taken from a man aged 18 to 30 who had mild COVID-19 (a few samples of this study predate the infection). Cell type and time point are not known. The chain links TRBV29-1 to TRBJ1-1; a weak D match, TRBD1 (5 bases). Sequenced input: PBMCs or a T cell subset sorted from them (not recorded which). CDR3: CSVTTGFYTEAFF. The CDR3 DNA reads as TGCAGCGTGACTACAGGTTTTTACACTGAAGCTTTCTTT.